Sequencing of this T cell receptor beta chain was carried out in a study of blood T cell repertoires in COVID-19. Study-level background: The United States, Italy and Spain were the sources of the acute and convalescent COVID-19 samples. Nucleic acid was either cDNA or gDNA, and it came from T cells, B-cell-depleted T cells, or PBMCs.

CDR3 length: 13 residues. Between the trimmed V and J ends, which lost 4 bases and 3 bases, there was a span of 6 bases. Germline V gene data show CDR1 as SGHTA and CDR2 as FQGTGA. Per the original data handling: Scientists estimated how many nucleated cells there were by amplifying reference gene primers. Some clones are missing from TCRdb's copy, which holds only in-frame ones; the method was immunoSEQ multiplex PCR. V, J and clone size reflect that table, while D and trimming were determined from the DNA. The table records tens of thousands of clones, about nine tenths of them present only once. The specimen was peripheral blood. This chain connects TRBV7-3 to TRBJ2-2; possibly TRBD2 for D (5 bases). The TCR was taken from a man aged 65 to 85 with acute or convalescent COVID-19. Here the CDR3 reads CASSSGYTGELFF. In DNA, the CDR3 is TGTGCCAGCAGCTCGGGATACACCGGGGAGCTGTTTTTT.